One and the same sample provided the 30 T cell receptor beta chains below, sequenced in a study of regulatory T cells in long-lasting Graves disease. Time point meaning: newly diagnosed GD, antithyroid drugs for less than 3 months. The TCR library used RNA extracted from PBMCs. Arm-PCR of CDR3 regions and iRepertoire HTBI primers were the basis on which TCR beta libraries were built. MiXCR, run by TCRdb on the multiplex PCR reads, gives a single entry per CDR3 protein. Here the sample spans approximately 560,000 distinct CDR3 sequences, 15% to 20% being singletons. These same records also appear under a second study, on T cells in Graves' hyperthyroidism and ophthalmopathy.

Here the sequenced sample was peripheral blood mononuclear cells (PBMCs), taken at new diagnosis, from a patient treated with antithyroid drugs. The source is a young man with Graves disease.

The genes are TRBV30 and TRBJ2-7; D is ambiguous. V lost 3 bases, J lost 0 bases, and 6 bases lay in between. Germline assignment: CDR1 GTSNPN and CDR2 SVGIG (reference sequence). The CDR3 consists of 12 residues. CDR3: CAWRDSSYEQYF. The CDR3 DNA reads TGTGCCTGGAGGGATTCCTCCTACGAGCAGTACTTC.

This clonotype was detected ten times or more. The CDR3: CASSPDIRGTEAFF. The CDR3 coding sequence is TGTGCCAGCAGTCCAGACATCCGAGGCACTGAAGCTTTCTTT. The rearrangement joins TRBV12-3 or TRBV12-4 to TRBJ1-1; D unclear. The CDR3 is made up of 14 amino acids. V was cut by 5 bases and J by 4 bases, with 14 bases left in between.

This clonotype was detected a few times. The chain employs TRBV18 and TRBJ1-5; TRBD1 is a possible D gene (5 bases). Germline CDR1 is KGHSH and CDR2 is LQKENI. This CDR3 region has 14 residues. Trimming stripped 3 bases from V and 5 bases from J, with 11 bases between. In DNA, the CDR3 is TGTGCCAGCTCACCCAACCTCAGGGATCAGCCCCAGCATTTT. Translated: CASSPNLRDQPQHF.

This clonotype was recorded at least ten times. The chain uses TRBV6-2 or TRBV6-3 and TRBJ2-1, with 13 bases aligning to TRBD2. After removal of 8 bases from V and 8 bases from J, the junction contained 15 bases not matched to a gene. There are 17 residues in the CDR3. Per the germline V gene, CDR1 is MNHEY and CDR2 is SVGEGT. CDR3 region: CASHQGLAGASSDEQFF. CDR3 sequence (DNA): TGTGCCAGCCACCAAGGACTAGCGGGAGCTAGTTCGGATGAGCAGTTCTTC.

The chain couples TRBV27 to TRBJ2-2; unclear D gene. Deletions cut 3 bases from V and 4 bases from J, with 9 bases between. This CDR3 is built from 14 residues. CDR1 and CDR2 from the germline V gene are MNHEY and SMNVEV (reference sequence). The CDR3 reads CASSFIRRTGELFF. The CDR3, as DNA: TGTGCCAGCAGTTTTATCCGGCGCACCGGGGAGCTGTTTTTT.

This clonotype was picked up many times. This sequence joins TRBV15 and TRBJ1-2; 8 bases fit TRBD1. Germline V gives CDR1 LNHNV, CDR2 YYDKDF (reference sequence). The CDR3 has 14 amino acids. With 1 base clipped from V and 2 bases from J, the junction kept 0 bases outside the gene matches. The CDR3: CATSRGDRNYGYTF. The CDR3 nucleotides read TGTGCCACCAGCAGAGGGGACAGGAACTATGGCTACACCTTC. The full variable domain, completed using reference TRBV15 and TRBJ1-2, is DAMVIQNPRYQVTQFGKPVTLSCSQTLNHNVMYWYQQKSSQAPKLLFHYYDKDFNNEADTPDNFQSRRPNTSFCFLDIRSPGLGDTAMYLCATSRGDRNYGYTFGSGTRLTVV.

This clonotype was found many times. The chain couples TRBV20-1 to TRBJ2-3, with 7 bases fitting TRBD2. V shed 3 bases, J shed 8 bases, and the junction held 11 bases outside the gene matches. The length of the CDR3 is 14 residues. Germline loops: CDR1 DFQATT, CDR2 SNEGSKA (reference sequence). The CDR3: CSASRTRSSGTQYF. The CDR3 nucleotides are TGCAGTGCTAGTAGGACTAGGTCATCGGGTACGCAGTATTTT.

This clonotype was seen repeatedly, ten times or more. The V call is TRBV12-3 or TRBV12-4, the J call TRBJ1-1; 7 nucleotides align to TRBD1. The CDR3 runs to 13 residues. The ends lost 5 bases at V and 5 bases at J; junction bases unmatched: 5. The CDR3 nucleotides read TGTGCCAGCAGTATGACAGGGTATACTGAAGCTTTCTTT. It encodes CASSMTGYTEAFF.

The rearrangement uses TRBV10-2 and TRBJ1-1; 7 bases are shared with TRBD1. Germline values: CDR1 WSHSY, CDR2 SAAADI. V trimming: 6 bases; J trimming: 2 bases; junction bases outside the gene matches: 9. The CDR3 loop spans 15 amino acids. CDR3 sequence: CASRTGSDINTEAFF. The CDR3 DNA is TGCGCCAGCAGGACAGGGTCCGATATAAACACTGAAGCTTTCTTT.

The gene calls are TRBV2 and TRBJ2-7; 7 nucleotides agree with TRBD2. Unmatched junction bases numbered 10, after V lost 3 bases and J lost 2 bases. There are 16 residues in the CDR3. The germline V gene has CDR1 SNHLY and CDR2 FYNNEI. DNA for the CDR3: TGTGCCAGCAGTGATGTCTTTGGGGGGGGGGCCTACGAGCAGTACTTC. It translates to CASSDVFGGGAYEQYF. Full variable domain (outside the CDR3, taken from reference TRBV2 and TRBJ2-7): EPEVTQTPSHQVTQMGQEVILRCVPISNHLYFYWYRQILGQKVEFLVSFYNNEISEKSEIFDDQFSVERPDGSNFTLKIRSTKLEDSAMYFCASSDVFGGGAYEQYFGPGTRLTVT.

This clonotype turned up a few times. This chain links TRBV6-1 with TRBJ2-1; D call uncertain. Germline CDR1 MNHNS, CDR2 SASEGT. Trimming took off 8 bases at V and 7 bases at J, with 18 bases between the two ends. CDR3 length: 14 residues. This chain's CDR3 is CASASGRPRNEQFF. CDR3 nucleotides: TGTGCCAGCGCCTCCGGGCGCCCGAGGAATGAGCAGTTCTTC.

This clonotype was observed a handful of times. This sequence joins TRBV10-3 and TRBJ2-7; 7 nucleotides match TRBD1. CDR3 length: 15 amino acids. Germline V gene sequence: CDR1 ENHRY, CDR2 SYGVKD. V shed 4 bases, J shed 0 bases, and the junction held 6 bases outside the gene matches. The CDR3 reads CAISGGQDSSYEQYF. CDR3 sequence (DNA): TGTGCCATCAGTGGAGGACAGGATAGCTCCTACGAGCAGTACTTC.

This clonotype came up many times. This chain links TRBV27 with TRBJ1-1, with D maybe TRBD1 (5 bases). Trimming took off 2 bases at V and 5 bases at J, with 12 bases between the two ends. The germline gives CDR1 MNHEY, CDR2 SMNVEV (reference sequence). This CDR3 is 14 amino acids long. Written as DNA, the CDR3 is TGTGCCAGCAGTTTAACGGAGGGGAGGACTGAAGCTTTCTTT. Amino acids: CASSLTEGRTEAFF.

In its sample, this clonotype was seen many times. The CDR3 sequence: CASSVGQSDYEQYF. CDR3 nucleotide sequence: TGTGCCAGCAGCGTAGGACAGTCCGACTACGAGCAGTACTTC. The genes are TRBV9 and TRBJ2-7, with a possible D match to TRBD1 (5 bases). The CDR3 is 14 residues long. Trimming shortened V by 0 bases and J by 3 bases, and 10 bases separated the two germline ends. The germline CDR1 and CDR2 sequences are SGDLS and YYNGEE.

CDR3 DNA: TGTGCCAGCAGCTTAGACGTTCTAGCGGGAGGGAACACAGATACGCAGTATTTT. This gives the protein CASSLDVLAGGNTDTQYF. V gene TRBV11-3 combines with J gene TRBJ2-3; 12 positions agree with TRBD2. Germline CDR1 SGHNT, CDR2 YENEEA. V was clipped by 0 bases and J by 2 bases; unmatched bases: 6. This CDR3 contains 18 residues.

In nucleotides, the CDR3 is TGTGCCAGTAGTCCGCAATTCGGGACTAGCGGGAGAGAAATCCACAATGAGCAGTTCTTC. Amino acid sequence: CASSPQFGTSGREIHNEQFF. The rearrangement links TRBV19 to TRBJ2-1; 14 bases match TRBD2. The CDR3 loop spans 20 amino acids. V was clipped by 5 bases and J by 5 bases; unmatched bases: 17. Germline CDR1 LNHDA, CDR2 SQIVND (reference sequence).

This clonotype was found a few times. The chain has TRBV9 and TRBJ2-1, with unresolved D. The CDR3 totals 13 residues. Germline V gene sequence: CDR1 SGDLS, CDR2 YYNGEE. Trimming stripped 4 bases from V and 8 bases from J, with 13 bases between. DNA for the CDR3: TGTGCCAGCAGCACGAGAGACGAAGATGAGCAGTTCTTC. It specifies CASSTRDEDEQFF.

The V call is TRBV6-2 or TRBV6-3, the J call TRBJ2-7; D is undetermined. This CDR3 is built from 18 residues. V gave up 2 bases and J gave up 0 bases, with 20 bases separating them. Germline values: CDR1 MNHEY, CDR2 SVGEGT. For the CDR3, the DNA is TGTGCCAGCAGTTACAGTCTGGTAGGCCCATTAAGCTCCTACGAGCAGTACTTC. Translating gives CASSYSLVGPLSSYEQYF.

The chain has TRBV7-9 and TRBJ2-3; no reliable D call. The germline CDR1 and CDR2 sequences are SEHNR and FQNEAQ (reference sequence). The CDR3 covers 14 residues. V lost 4 bases and J 4 bases, leaving 12 bases between the germline ends. CDR3 in amino acids: CASSSTEKADTQYF. In DNA form, the CDR3 reads TGTGCCAGCAGCTCGACCGAAAAGGCAGATACGCAGTATTTT.

This clonotype appeared many times. The rearrangement joins TRBV12-3 or TRBV12-4 to TRBJ2-7; no clear D. This CDR3 has 14 residues. Trimming cost V 3 bases and J 0 bases, with 9 bases left between them. The CDR3 spells CASSFRPNSYEQYF. The CDR3 region has the DNA TGTGCCAGCAGTTTTAGGCCCAACTCCTACGAGCAGTACTTC.

The rearrangement uses TRBV11-2 and TRBJ1-1, with TRBD1 as a possible D gene (5 bases). Germline CDR1 reads SGHAT; CDR2 reads FQNNGV. The ends were cut back, 0 bases at V and 11 bases at J, with 13 bases in the middle. This CDR3 is built from 13 residues. Here the CDR3 reads CASSLDRGTGAFF. The DNA for the CDR3 is TGTGCCAGCAGCTTAGATCGGGGGACGGGGGCTTTCTTT.

A few counts support this clonotype. The chain recombines TRBV30 with TRBJ1-6; weak D call: TRBD1 (6 bases). Deletions cut 5 bases from V and 6 bases from J, with 17 bases between. Per germline, CDR1 GTSNPN and CDR2 SVGIG (reference sequence). This CDR3 contains 15 residues. The CDR3 loop is CAWGEGGIFNSPLHF. CDR3 bases: TGTGCCTGGGGCGAGGGGGGTATTTTTAATTCACCCCTCCACTTT.

This clonotype was found many times. J is TRBJ2-3 and V is TRBV6-1; D unclear. The CDR3 consists of 13 residues. CDR1 and CDR2 from the germline V gene are MNHNS and SASEGT. V lost 10 bases to trimming and J lost 2 bases, with 13 bases between them. The CDR3 reads CATSIHLTDTQYF. The CDR3 nucleotides are TGTGCCACTTCCATACACCTCACAGATACGCAGTATTTT.

Concerning this clonotype itself: A much larger clone lies one base from this, so it may be a read error. The V and J genes are TRBV6-9 and TRBJ2-3; D unclear. This CDR3 has 12 amino acids. Germline V gene data show CDR1 as MNHGY and CDR2 as SVAAGI. The DNA for the CDR3 is TGTGCCAGCAGTTACTCCCCTGATACGCGGTATTTT. The encoded protein is CASSYSPDTRYF.

This clonotype was picked up many times. The V and J genes are TRBV20-1 and TRBJ2-1, with 9 bases identical to TRBD2. Per germline, CDR1 DFQATT and CDR2 SNEGSKA (reference sequence). Germline trimming cut 3 bases from V and 4 bases from J; bases unmatched to any gene: 19. This CDR3 spans 19 amino acids. The DNA for the CDR3 is TGCAGTGCTAGTAACCCCACCCAGGATCTAGCGGGGTTGTACAATGAGCAGTTCTTC. Translating gives CSASNPTQDLAGLYNEQFF.

This clonotype was picked up many times. V gene TRBV11-2 combines with J gene TRBJ2-7; TRBD2 matches 9 bases. The CDR3 contains 16 residues. Germline values: CDR1 SGHAT, CDR2 FQNNGV. The ends lost 5 bases at V and 4 bases at J; junction bases unmatched: 12. The CDR3 sequence is CASSGLAGAGGYEQYF. CDR3 DNA sequence: TGTGCCAGCAGCGGTCTAGCTGGCGCGGGAGGGTACGAGCAGTACTTC.

The chain employs TRBV6-1 and TRBJ1-5, with D maybe TRBD1 (5 bases). The CDR3 runs 17 residues. V was pared by 0 bases and J by 0 bases, with 12 bases between. Germline CDR1 reads MNHNS; CDR2 reads SASEGT. The CDR3: CASSEADRTYSNQPQHF. Written as DNA, the CDR3 is TGTGCCAGCAGTGAAGCCGACAGAACCTATAGCAATCAGCCCCAGCATTTT.

This clonotype occurred a few times. Germline and junction disagree at one end, which may indicate a read error. The chain couples TRBV28 to TRBJ2-1, with TRBD2 identical over 13 bases. CDR1 is MDHEN and CDR2 is SYDVKM in the germline V gene. The CDR3 has 20 residues. The chain's CDR3 is CASSFRTGLAGNDGYNEQSF. Here the CDR3 DNA reads TGTGCCAGCAGTTTTAGAACGGGACTAGCGGGAAACGACGGATACAATGAGCAGTCCTTC.

This clonotype was detected only a few times. The chain uses TRBV20-1 and TRBJ2-7; perhaps TRBD1 as D (5 bases). Germline-derived CDR1 and CDR2 are DFQATT and SNEGSKA (reference sequence). The CDR3 length is 13 residues. V was shortened by 7 bases and J by 1 base, with 14 bases between the two germline ends. The CDR3 loop reads CSVGAPRSYEQYF. The CDR3 coding sequence is TGCAGTGTAGGGGCCCCTCGATCCTACGAGCAGTACTTC.

The genes are TRBV28 and TRBJ2-2, with 8 bases lining up with TRBD2. CDR3 length: 16 residues. In germline, CDR1 is MDHEN, CDR2 SYDVKM. Trimming at V came to 6 bases and at J to 2 bases, leaving 8 bases not matched to a gene. CDR3: CASRPDSGINTGELFF. The CDR3 DNA reads as TGTGCCAGCAGGCCTGATAGCGGGATTAACACCGGGGAGCTGTTTTTT.